Listed here are 8 T cell receptor beta chains from one sample, sequenced in a study of blood T cell repertoires in COVID-19. This table comes from immunoSEQ multiplex PCR, and its TCRdb copy is limited to in-frame clones, with some not included. The repertoire holds 310,000 or so clones, with 70% to 90% as singletons. Input material: peripheral blood. The receptor set was obtained from a man aged 18-30 years who had recovered from COVID-19.

This sequence joins TRBV5-4 and TRBJ2-7; 12 bases line up with TRBD1. The CDR3 contains 19 residues. V lost 5 bases and J lost 5; bases outside the gene matches: 20. Germline CDR1 and CDR2: SGHNT and YYREEE (reference sequence). The CDR3 protein is CASRPFLSGTGGGSHEQYF. Written as DNA, the CDR3 is TGTGCCAGCAGGCCATTCCTCTCCGGGACAGGGGGCGGAAGTCACGAGCAGTACTTC.

The chain links TRBV27 to TRBJ1-1; D is undetermined. The CDR3 is made up of 14 amino acids. Germline values: CDR1 MNHEY, CDR2 SMNVEV (reference sequence). Trimming shortened V by 3 bases and J by 11 bases, and 19 bases separated the two germline ends. The CDR3 spells CASSLFGNDHSAFF. The CDR3 DNA follows: TGTGCCAGCAGTTTGTTCGGGAATGACCATTCGGCTTTCTTT.

This chain uses TRBV5-4 with TRBJ2-3; D gene unclear. CDR1 SGHNT and CDR2 YYREEE come from the germline V gene (reference sequence). This CDR3 is 14 amino acids long. V was clipped by 2 bases and J by 0 bases, with 7 bases between them. In nucleotides, the CDR3 is TGTGCCAGCAGCTTTGCTAGAAGCACAGATACGCAGTATTTT. Translation: CASSFARSTDTQYF.

The rearrangement links TRBV29-1 to TRBJ2-7; 9 bases map to TRBD1. Germline loops: CDR1 SQVTM, CDR2 ANQGSEA. The CDR3 has 13 amino acids. The ends lost 6 bases at V and 1 base at J; junction bases unmatched: 4. The CDR3 DNA reads TGCAGCGTGACAGGGGGGCCTTCCTACGAGCAGTACTTC. This codes for CSVTGGPSYEQYF.

The V call is TRBV5-1, the J call TRBJ1-2, with D uncertain. Trimming left V 5 bases short and J 4 bases short, with 15 bases between. The CDR3 is made up of 14 amino acids. The germline V gene has CDR1 SGHRS and CDR2 YFSETQ. In DNA, the CDR3 is TGCGCCAGCAGGTCGTTCACCGAGTCCTATGGCTACACCTTC. This encodes CASRSFTESYGYTF.

The V gene is TRBV10-3, the J gene TRBJ1-3; 7 bases are shared with TRBD1. Unmatched junction bases numbered 7, after V lost 6 bases and J lost 2 bases. The CDR3 runs 15 residues. Germline CDR1 is ENHRY and CDR2 is SYGVKD. This CDR3 reads CAISRQGAPGNTIYF. CDR3 DNA: TGTGCCATCAGCCGACAGGGTGCGCCTGGAAACACCATATATTTT.

The chain employs TRBV20-1 and TRBJ2-7; 7 bases are a match to TRBD2. The germline gives CDR1 DFQATT, CDR2 SNEGSKA (reference sequence). The CDR3 totals 12 residues. Germline trimming cut 5 bases from V and 6 bases from J; bases unmatched to any gene: 7. CDR3 nucleotide sequence: TGCAGTGCTGGTGCCCGGGGGGTCGAGCAGTACTTC. Encoded protein: CSAGARGVEQYF.

The chain has TRBV19 and TRBJ1-1; D unclear. The CDR3 extends over 14 amino acids. Germline CDR1 is LNHDA and CDR2 is SQIVND (reference sequence). V was pared by 7 bases and J by 1 base, with 13 bases between. CDR3: CASMRGEWNTEAFF. The CDR3 bases are TGTGCCAGTATGCGCGGGGAATGGAACACTGAAGCTTTCTTT.